The source of this T cell receptor beta chain is a study of CXCR3-negative and CXCR3-positive naive CD8 T cells. Whole-study findings and limits: CXCR3-negative naive cells had less hydrophobic TRB CDR3s than did CXCR3-positive naive cells. Naive CXCR3-positive and CXCR3-negative cells shared TRBV-TRBJ usage; memory cells diverged. The study found comparably high diversity in both naive subsets and much lower diversity in memory CD8+ cells.

On this clonotype itself: Its antigen remains unidentified.

TRB cDNA was prepared as libraries by UMI-labeled 5' RACE. After re-calling the 5' RACE reads, TCRdb lists one entry per CDR3 protein, DNA absent. Here the sample table reports tens of thousands of distinct CDR3 sequences. This CDR3 is 15 amino acids long. Germline V lookup: CDR1 MGHRA, CDR2 YSYEKL. The origin of this receptor is a human donor in good health. Some clones in this sample may be carry-over from other donors' samples. The specimen was naive CXCR3+ CD8+ T cells from blood. The subset denotes: CD45RO-CCR7+CD27+CD95- naive CD8+ T cells expressing CXCR3 (TNR3+). V usage is TRBV4-1 and J usage is TRBJ2-1. CDR3 sequence: CASSQVLDRYNEQFF.